Shown below are 30 T cell receptor beta chains from a single sample sequenced in a study of blood T cell repertoires in COVID-19 (dated by TCRdb to about 2020). Library preparation used the immunoSEQ multiplex PCR assay. Not all clones reach the TCRdb copy of this immuneACCESS table, which keeps in-frame sequences only. Checked studies attribute under half of the gap to unresolved V genes and leave the rest unexplained. For this sample there are tens of thousands of clones; around 86% appear just once. The ten largest clones take up 27% of the sample. What was sequenced was peripheral blood. The receptors were gathered from a man in his fifties or sixties with active or convalescent COVID-19.

This clone showed up just a few times. The chain is built from TRBV5-1 and TRBJ2-2; tentatively, D is TRBD2 (6 bases). The V and J ends lost 7 bases and 5 bases respectively, with 15 bases between them. CDR3 length: 14 residues. Germline V lookup: CDR1 SGHRS, CDR2 YFSETQ. Here the CDR3 reads CASAGVGGTGELFF. The CDR3 DNA is TGCGCCAGCGCCGGTGTGGGGGGAACCGGGGAGCTGTTTTTT.

The chain links TRBV19 to TRBJ1-1; 9 positions agree with TRBD1. The germline V gene encodes CDR1 LNHDA and CDR2 SQIVND (reference sequence). V was clipped by 5 bases and J by 8 bases; unmatched bases: 18. The CDR3 runs 17 residues. The CDR3: CASSGSFRGQGSPEAFF. For the CDR3, the DNA is TGTGCCAGTAGTGGGAGTTTTCGTGGACAGGGGAGCCCAGAAGCTTTCTTT.

The chain combines TRBV19 with TRBJ2-1, with 9 bases fitting TRBD1. V shed 4 bases, J shed 8 bases, and the junction held 6 bases outside the gene matches. The CDR3 has 14 residues. Germline V gene lookup returns CDR1 LNHDA and CDR2 SQIVND (reference sequence). The CDR3: CASSRDRDLYEQFF. CDR3 bases: TGTGCCAGTAGTAGGGACAGGGATCTCTATGAGCAGTTCTTC.

The V call is TRBV5-1, the J call TRBJ2-7; 7 bases agree with TRBD1. Trimming took 4 bases from V and 4 from J; bases not matched to a gene: 2. The CDR3 sequence is 12 residues long. CDR1 is SGHRS, CDR2 YFSETQ, per germline. CDR3 DNA: TGCGCCAGCAGCCGGGACAGTTACGAGCAGTACTTC. Protein product: CASSRDSYEQYF.

In nucleotides, the CDR3 is TGTGCCAGCAGCACGACGACTAGCGGCTACGAGCAGTACTTC. Translating it yields CASSTTTSGYEQYF. J is TRBJ2-7 and V is TRBV7-2; TRBD2 matches 9 bases. The CDR3 extends over 14 amino acids. The ends lost 5 bases at V and 3 bases at J; junction bases unmatched: 5. CDR1 is SGHTA and CDR2 is FQGNSA in the germline V gene.

J is TRBJ2-7 and V is TRBV9; 10 nucleotides match TRBD1. Germline V CDR1 and CDR2: SGDLS, YYNGEE. Germline trimming cut 2 bases from V and 8 bases from J; bases unmatched to any gene: 10. The CDR3 runs 15 residues. The CDR3 DNA is TGTGCCAGCAGCGTGCAACCGGGACAGGGGATCAAGCAGTACTTC. Protein sequence: CASSVQPGQGIKQYF.

The rearrangement joins TRBV27 to TRBJ1-4, with D maybe TRBD1 (5 bases). From germline, CDR1 is MNHEY and CDR2 SMNVEV (reference sequence). Trimming took 11 bases from V and 4 from J, leaving 11 bases between them. The CDR3 runs 12 residues. CDR3 sequence: CASGVFNEKLFF. CDR3 DNA sequence: TGTGCCTCGGGGGTATTTAATGAAAAACTGTTTTTT.

The chain couples TRBV10-3 to TRBJ2-7; perhaps TRBD2 as D (7 bases). Germline assignment: CDR1 ENHRY and CDR2 SYGVKD. This CDR3 spans 16 amino acids. The V end lost 0 bases, the J end lost 2 bases, and 14 bases lay between the germline ends. The CDR3 DNA sequence: TGTGCCATCAGTGAGTCCAGGGGACTACTGGCCTACGAGCAGTACTTC. This sequence encodes CAISESRGLLAYEQYF.

The chain has TRBV24-1 and TRBJ2-1; TRBD2 agrees at 8 bases. There are 15 residues in the CDR3. The V and J ends lost 1 base and 2 bases, in that order; junction bases with no gene match: 0. The germline V gene encodes CDR1 KGHDR and CDR2 SFDVKD. The DNA of the CDR3 is TGTGCCACCAGTGATTTAGCGGGAGCCTACAATGAGCAGTTCTTC. This translates into CATSDLAGAYNEQFF.

This clone was picked up one time. The chain links TRBV6-1 to TRBJ2-7, with TRBD2 matching over 12 bases. CDR1 MNHNS and CDR2 SASEGT come from the germline V gene. This CDR3 comprises 20 residues. V lost 4 bases, J lost 3 bases, and 19 bases stayed unmatched. The CDR3 protein is CASSAGSARGRLAGDYEQYF. CDR3 sequence (DNA): TGTGCCAGCAGTGCAGGGTCGGCCAGGGGTCGACTAGCGGGAGACTACGAGCAGTACTTC.

This sequence joins TRBV19 and TRBJ1-2; 8 nucleotides match TRBD1. The length of the CDR3 is 14 residues. The germline gives CDR1 LNHDA, CDR2 SQIVND (reference sequence). V lost 3 bases to trimming and J lost 2 bases; unmatched junction nucleotides: 2. For the CDR3, the DNA is TGTGCCAGTAGTATCAGGGGGCCCAACTATGGCTACACCTTC. Encoded protein: CASSIRGPNYGYTF.

J is TRBJ2-3 and V is TRBV20-1; a possible D gene is TRBD1 (5 bases). The CDR3 spans 18 residues. The germline V gene has CDR1 DFQATT and CDR2 SNEGSKA (reference sequence). V lost 3 bases to trimming and J lost 0 bases, with 22 bases between them. CDR3 residues: CSASADKKGPFSTDTQYF. Written as DNA, the CDR3 is TGCAGTGCTAGTGCGGACAAAAAGGGGCCATTTAGCACAGATACGCAGTATTTT.

This chain uses TRBV5-6 with TRBJ2-7, with 9 nucleotides matching TRBD1. V was clipped by 1 base and J by 2 bases; unmatched bases: 10. This CDR3 is built from 17 residues. The V gene's germline CDR1 is SGHDT and CDR2 YYEEEE. The CDR3 here is CASSLLVVGQGTYEQYF. DNA for the CDR3: TGTGCCAGCAGCTTGTTGGTTGTGGGACAGGGAACCTACGAGCAGTACTTC.

This clone was detected a few times. The chain is built from TRBV18 and TRBJ1-1; weak D call: TRBD1 (5 bases). This CDR3 spans 15 amino acids. V lost 3 bases to trimming and J lost 0 bases, with 11 bases between them. Germline loops: CDR1 KGHSH, CDR2 LQKENI. This CDR3 reads CASSPPRGMNTEAFF. CDR3 DNA sequence: TGTGCCAGCTCACCCCCTAGGGGTATGAACACTGAAGCTTTCTTT.

The chain carries TRBV11-2 and TRBJ2-7; 11 bases match TRBD2. In germline, CDR1 is SGHAT, CDR2 FQNNGV. CDR3 size: 15 residues. With 5 bases clipped from V and 4 bases from J, the junction kept 7 bases outside the gene matches. DNA of the CDR3: TGTGCCAGCAGCGGCACTAGCGGGGGAACTTACGAGCAGTACTTC. Translated, it gives CASSGTSGGTYEQYF.

V is TRBV19 and J is TRBJ1-5; D is unclear. Germline loops: CDR1 LNHDA, CDR2 SQIVND (reference sequence). This CDR3 region has 13 residues. V was shortened by 4 bases and J by 6 bases, with 10 bases between the two germline ends. The CDR3: CASSTRLFQPQHF. The DNA of the CDR3 is TGTGCCAGTAGTACCCGACTCTTTCAGCCCCAGCATTTT.

This rearrangement joins TRBV7-6 to TRBJ2-5; maybe TRBD2 (5 bases). There are 13 residues in the CDR3. Germline V lookup: CDR1 SGHVS, CDR2 FNYEAQ. Trimming pared 5 bases from V and 5 bases from J, leaving 12 bases between. The CDR3 sequence: CASSQTRGETQYF. The CDR3 bases are TGTGCCAGCAGCCAAACGAGAGGGGAGACCCAGTACTTC.

The chain employs TRBV5-4 and TRBJ1-1; possibly TRBD1 for D (5 bases). The CDR3 spans 13 residues. Trimming shortened V by 0 bases and J by 7 bases, and 10 bases separated the two germline ends. The germline CDR1 and CDR2 sequences are SGHNT and YYREEE (reference sequence). The CDR3 spells CASSLVGTGEAFF. The DNA of the CDR3 is TGTGCCAGCAGCTTGGTTGGGACTGGTGAAGCTTTCTTT.

The J gene is TRBJ2-3, the V gene TRBV6-1; no clear D. V was cut by 10 bases and J by 8 bases, with 22 bases left in between. There are 14 residues in the CDR3. Germline lookup yields CDR1 MNHNS and CDR2 SASEGT. CDR3 sequence: CATKVVGDSGTQYF. The CDR3 DNA reads as TGTGCCACCAAAGTAGTCGGCGATTCGGGTACGCAGTATTTT.

This clone was picked up a small number of times. V usage is TRBV6-2 or TRBV6-3 and J usage is TRBJ2-5; D might be TRBD1 (5 bases). Trimming left V 2 bases short and J 6 bases short, with 22 bases between. From germline, CDR1 is MNHEY and CDR2 SVGEGT. CDR3 length: 17 amino acids. The CDR3 loop is CASSYPKPDTGKKTQYF. DNA for the CDR3: TGTGCCAGCAGTTACCCTAAACCGGACACTGGGAAGAAGACCCAGTACTTC.

The J gene is TRBJ2-3, the V gene TRBV7-2; a weak D match, TRBD1 (6 bases). V was cut by 0 bases and J by 0 bases, with 16 bases left in between. CDR1 SGHTA and CDR2 FQGNSA come from the germline V gene. This CDR3 comprises 18 residues. The CDR3 is CASSLAPTGPPSTDTQYF. CDR3 sequence (DNA): TGTGCCAGCAGCTTAGCACCAACAGGGCCGCCTAGCACAGATACGCAGTATTTT.

This rearrangement joins TRBV28 to TRBJ1-5; 7 bases agree with TRBD1. Trimming at V came to 6 bases and at J to 4 bases, leaving 12 bases not matched to a gene. This CDR3 has 16 residues. Germline values: CDR1 MDHEN, CDR2 SYDVKM. CDR3 residues: CASRGAPGQLNQPQHF. The CDR3 nucleotides read TGTGCCAGCAGAGGAGCCCCGGGACAGCTTAATCAGCCCCAGCATTTT.

The chain uses TRBV4-1 and TRBJ2-5, with 10 bases fitting TRBD2. This CDR3 is built from 16 residues. CDR1 is MGHRA, CDR2 YSYEKL, per germline. After removal of 2 bases from V and 2 bases from J, the junction contained 5 bases not matched to a gene. Here the CDR3 reads CASSQTRTSGQETQYF. The CDR3 nucleotides read TGCGCCAGCAGCCAAACCCGGACTAGCGGACAAGAGACCCAGTACTTC.

The CDR3 loop reads CASSDAGSSTDTQYF. For the CDR3, the DNA is TGTGCCAGCAGTGATGCGGGGTCTAGCACAGATACGCAGTATTTT. J is TRBJ2-3 and V is TRBV6-4; weak D call: TRBD2 (6 bases). CDR3 size: 15 residues. V was trimmed by 3 bases and J by 0 bases, leaving 10 bases between them. Germline CDR1 MRHNA, CDR2 SNTAGT.

The chain recombines TRBV7-9 with TRBJ2-7; TRBD2 matches at 16 bases. The CDR3 runs to 18 residues. The V and J ends lost 4 bases and 2 bases, in that order; junction bases with no gene match: 8. CDR1 is SEHNR and CDR2 is FQNEAQ in the germline V gene (reference sequence). In DNA, the CDR3 is TGTGCCAGCAGCTCAGATTCCGGGACTAGCGGGAGGGCCTACGAGCAGTACTTC. This gives the protein CASSSDSGTSGRAYEQYF.

The gene calls are TRBV6-6 and TRBJ2-7, with 9 bases fitting TRBD1. Germline values: CDR1 MNHNY, CDR2 SVGAGI (reference sequence). The CDR3 is 15 amino acids. J gave up 2 bases and V 1 base, and 3 bases lay outside the gene matches. The CDR3 loop reads CASSYLGQGPYEQYF. CDR3 nucleotides: TGTGCCAGCAGTTACTTGGGACAGGGTCCCTACGAGCAGTACTTC.

The CDR3: CASSLSGREGRDTQYF. In DNA, the CDR3 is TGTGCCAGCAGCCTCAGCGGGAGGGAGGGTAGAGATACGCAGTATTTT. This chain connects TRBV3-1 (or the pseudogene TRBV3-2) to TRBJ2-3; TRBD2 agrees at 10 bases. J lost 5 bases, V lost 4 bases, and 9 bases had no gene match. Germline assignment: CDR1 LGHDT and CDR2 YNNKEL (reference sequence). The CDR3 runs to 16 residues.

The rearrangement uses TRBV5-4 and TRBJ2-1, with 10 bases matching TRBD1. V shed 0 bases and J 3 bases; nucleotides not matched to a gene: 3. Germline CDR1 is SGHNT and CDR2 is YYREEE (reference sequence). CDR3 size: 16 residues. The CDR3: CASSLGGTGVYNEQFF. The CDR3 coding sequence is TGTGCCAGCAGCTTGGGCGGGACAGGGGTCTACAATGAGCAGTTCTTC.

V usage is TRBV24-1 and J usage is TRBJ2-3; 13 nucleotides align to TRBD2. The CDR3 has 18 amino acids. Germline V gene data show CDR1 as KGHDR and CDR2 as SFDVKD. The junction had 6 bases not matched to a gene; V was cut back by 4 bases and J by 0 bases. Here the CDR3 reads CATSEPPGLAGSTDTQYF. The CDR3 DNA reads as TGTGCCACCAGTGAGCCACCGGGACTAGCGGGGAGCACAGATACGCAGTATTTT.

This clone occurred once. The V gene is TRBV6-5, the J gene TRBJ1-5; possibly TRBD1 for D (6 bases). CDR1 is MNHEY, CDR2 SVGAGI, per germline. Deletions cut 4 bases from V and 5 bases from J, with 12 bases between. CDR3 length: 14 residues. CDR3 coding DNA: TGTGCCAGCAGTTCCAACAGGGAAGATCAGCCCCAGCATTTT. This encodes CASSSNREDQPQHF.